These 25 T cell receptor beta chains were sequenced from one sample in a study of response to subunit inactivated influenza vaccine. TCRdb analysed the RT-PCR reads with MiXCR anew, one entry per CDR3 protein. The sample shows hundreds of thousands of distinct CDR3 sequences, 15% to 19% of them seen only once. Here the sequenced sample was PBMCs from blood, taken roughly 12 days after vaccination. All receptors come from a man aged 45-65 years who received an inactivated influenza vaccine.

J is TRBJ1-5 and V is TRBV6-1; 8 bases match TRBD1. The germline V gene encodes CDR1 MNHNS and CDR2 SASEGT. The CDR3 length is 17 residues. Trimming at V came to 5 bases and at J to 0 bases, leaving 9 bases not matched to a gene. For the CDR3, the DNA is TGTGCCAGCAGTCCTTGGACAGGGACGTATAGCAATCAGCCCCAGCATTTT. Amino acids: CASSPWTGTYSNQPQHF.

This clonotype was seen a handful of times. The chain joins TRBV19 to TRBJ2-1; 9 nucleotides agree with TRBD1. Germline CDR1 is LNHDA and CDR2 is SQIVND (reference sequence). The CDR3 runs to 16 residues. V gave up 4 bases and J gave up 3 bases; unmatched junction bases: 7. CDR3 sequence reads: CASSTYRDRVYNEQFF. The CDR3 bases are TGTGCCAGTAGTACTTACCGGGACAGGGTCTACAATGAGCAGTTCTTC.

This clonotype was seen at least ten times. The V call is TRBV5-6, the J call TRBJ1-2; D is ambiguous. This CDR3 is built from 13 residues. Germline assignment: CDR1 SGHDT and CDR2 YYEEEE. V was trimmed by 2 bases and J by 0 bases, leaving 5 bases between them. The CDR3 is CASSFGANYGYTF. The CDR3 bases are TGTGCCAGCAGCTTTGGAGCTAACTATGGCTACACCTTC.

This clonotype was detected a few times. The rearrangement uses TRBV6-2 or TRBV6-3 and TRBJ2-7; TRBD1 agrees at 7 bases. Germline assignment: CDR1 MNHEY and CDR2 SVGEGT. CDR3 size: 14 residues. The V segment lost 2 bases and the J segment 3 bases; nucleotides outside the gene matches: 4. The DNA of the CDR3 is TGTGCCAGCAGTTACCTAAGGACAGGCTACGAGCAGTACTTC. Translation: CASSYLRTGYEQYF.

In this sample, this clonotype turned up a few times. The J gene is TRBJ2-2, the V gene TRBV28; no firm D call. This CDR3 is built from 12 residues. From germline, CDR1 is MDHEN and CDR2 SYDVKM. Trimming took off 6 bases at V and 1 base at J, with 3 bases between the two ends. The CDR3 loop reads CASRKNTGELFF. For the CDR3, the DNA is TGTGCCAGCAGGAAGAACACCGGGGAGCTGTTTTTT.

This clonotype showed up just a few times. The chain joins TRBV28 to TRBJ2-1, with 10 bases identical to TRBD1. The CDR3 has 17 amino acids. The V segment lost 5 bases and the J segment 2 bases; nucleotides outside the gene matches: 9. Per the germline V gene, CDR1 is MDHEN and CDR2 is SYDVKM. CDR3 coding DNA: TGTGCCAGCAGTCTTAGCTCCGGGACAGGGGCCTACAATGAGCAGTTCTTC. Its translation: CASSLSSGTGAYNEQFF.

The chain employs TRBV6-2 or TRBV6-3 and TRBJ2-1; D possibly corresponds to TRBD1 (6 bases). There are 14 residues in the CDR3. Germline V CDR1 and CDR2: MNHEY, SVGEGT. V was cut by 7 bases and J by 1 base, with 11 bases left in between. In nucleotides, the CDR3 is TGTGCCAGCAACGACAGGTTTTCCTACAATGAGCAGTTCTTC. It specifies CASNDRFSYNEQFF.

This clonotype was picked up many times. This rearrangement joins TRBV12-3 or TRBV12-4 to TRBJ1-6; D is uncertain. The CDR3 is made up of 14 amino acids. V dropped 1 base and J dropped 6 bases, with 7 bases sitting between them. The CDR3 loop is CASSLGSGNSPLHF. CDR3 DNA: TGTGCCAGCAGTTTAGGTTCGGGTAATTCACCCCTCCACTTT.

V usage is TRBV20-1 and J usage is TRBJ2-7, with 7 nucleotides matching TRBD2. The CDR3 runs to 14 residues. CDR1 and CDR2 from the germline V gene are DFQATT and SNEGSKA (reference sequence). With V trimmed by 6 bases and J by 2 bases, 10 bases remained unmatched. The CDR3 protein is CSAPNQRGPYEQYF. The DNA of the CDR3 is TGCAGTGCCCCGAACCAGCGGGGACCCTACGAGCAGTACTTC.

In its sample, this clonotype was seen a few times. The chain links TRBV12-3 or TRBV12-4 to TRBJ2-2, with a weak D call TRBD1 (5 bases). V dropped 1 base and J dropped 0 bases, with 12 bases sitting between them. This CDR3 contains 17 residues. The CDR3 loop reads CASSLDIGHSNTGELFF. In DNA, the CDR3 is TGTGCCAGCAGTTTAGACATTGGACACTCGAACACCGGGGAGCTGTTTTTT.

The chain recombines TRBV20-1 with TRBJ2-3, with 7 bases lining up with TRBD2. CDR1 is DFQATT and CDR2 is SNEGSKA in the germline V gene (reference sequence). Trimming removed 6 bases from V and 3 bases from J; junction bases left unmatched: 18. The CDR3 has 17 amino acids. CDR3 nucleotide sequence: TGCAGTGCCGGAGGGGCGGGAGTTAGGGGTTTAACAGATACGCAGTATTTT. It yields the protein CSAGGAGVRGLTDTQYF.

This clonotype was found a few times. The chain links TRBV4-3 to TRBJ1-4; D unresolved. The CDR3 runs 14 residues. The V gene's germline CDR1 is LGHNA and CDR2 YSLEER. V was clipped by 1 base and J by 8 bases, with 11 bases between them. The CDR3 reads CASSQGYGTEKLFF. CDR3 nucleotides: TGCGCCAGCAGCCAAGGATATGGTACGGAAAAACTGTTTTTT.

This clonotype was recorded at least ten times. The chain combines TRBV3-1 with TRBJ1-5, with D perhaps TRBD1 (6 bases). Between the trimmed V and J ends, which lost 0 bases and 10 bases, there was a span of 10 bases. Germline V CDR1 and CDR2: LGHDT, YNNKEL (reference sequence). CDR3 length: 13 amino acids. CDR3 sequence: CASSQEVGGPQHF. The CDR3 coding sequence is TGTGCCAGCAGCCAAGAGGTAGGGGGACCCCAGCATTTT.

Only a few counts were recorded for this clonotype. This chain links TRBV6-2 or TRBV6-3 with TRBJ2-5, with 9 bases matching TRBD2. Germline CDR1 is MNHEY and CDR2 is SVGEGT. The trim removed 3 bases at V and 0 bases at J, leaving 14 bases unmatched. The CDR3 is made up of 19 amino acids. The CDR3 reads CASSYRGTSSTRDQETQYF. The CDR3 DNA follows: TGTGCCAGCAGTTATCGAGGGACTAGCTCAACCCGAGACCAAGAGACCCAGTACTTC.

The chain carries TRBV18 and TRBJ2-7; 9 bases are a match to TRBD1. The germline V gene encodes CDR1 KGHSH and CDR2 LQKENI. This CDR3 region has 15 residues. V was clipped by 2 bases and J by 3 bases; unmatched bases: 5. CDR3 amino acids: CASSPMTGGYYEQYF. The DNA for the CDR3 is TGTGCCAGCTCACCAATGACAGGGGGTTACTACGAGCAGTACTTC. Complete variable domain (other parts from reference TRBV18 and TRBJ2-7): NAGVMQNPRHLVRRRGQEARLRCSPMKGHSHVYWYRQLPEEGLKFMVYLQKENIIDESGMPKERFSAEFPKEGPSILRIQQVVRGDSAAYFCASSPMTGGYYEQYFGPGTRLTVT.

The rearrangement links TRBV18 to TRBJ2-5; possible D gene TRBD2, 6 bases. Germline V gene lookup returns CDR1 KGHSH and CDR2 LQKENI. The CDR3 covers 15 residues. V shed 1 base and J shed 1 base, with 10 bases lying between them. CDR3 DNA: TGTGCCAGCTCACCACGGGACGGGAGCCAAGAGACCCAGTACTTC. Its translation is CASSPRDGSQETQYF.

This chain joins TRBV12-3 or TRBV12-4 and TRBJ2-7, with 9 bases lining up with TRBD2. The CDR3 spans 14 residues. J lost 6 bases, V lost 6 bases, and 9 bases had no gene match. The CDR3 region is CASSQNLAGIEQYF. Here the CDR3 DNA reads TGTGCCAGCAGCCAAAATCTAGCGGGGATCGAGCAGTACTTC.

This clonotype was detected only a few times. The rearrangement joins TRBV7-2 to TRBJ1-1; 9 positions match TRBD1. The length of the CDR3 is 15 residues. From germline, CDR1 is SGHTA and CDR2 FQGNSA. Trimming removed 5 bases from V and 4 bases from J; junction bases left unmatched: 8. The CDR3 DNA reads TGTGCCAGCAGCGCCCAACAGGGGGCCCCCACTGAAGCTTTCTTT. Translated: CASSAQQGAPTEAFF.

The table lists this clonotype with a few counts. This sequence joins TRBV6-5 and TRBJ1-1; 8 positions agree with TRBD1. The CDR3 spans 18 residues. Trimming cost V 0 bases and J 4 bases; bases outside gene matches: 13. Germline values: CDR1 MNHEY, CDR2 SVGAGI. CDR3 protein: CASSYSSFWDRISTEAFF. CDR3 nucleotides: TGTGCCAGCAGTTACTCGTCGTTTTGGGACAGGATCTCCACTGAAGCTTTCTTT.

This rearrangement joins TRBV4-1 to TRBJ1-1; D gene unclear. Germline loops: CDR1 MGHRA, CDR2 YSYEKL. V dropped 0 bases and J dropped 1 base, with 9 bases sitting between them. The CDR3 contains 15 residues. The CDR3 coding sequence is TGCGCCAGCAGCCAAGATGCGACATCGAACACTGAAGCTTTCTTT. Its protein product is CASSQDATSNTEAFF.

A note on this clonotype: An end of the junction differs from the germline gene, which may be a read error. V gene TRBV29-1 combines with J gene TRBJ2-5; the D is unclear. The CDR3 extends over 13 amino acids. CDR1 SQVTM and CDR2 ANQGSEA come from the germline V gene. The CDR3: CSVEGINQETQYF. CDR3 nucleotide sequence: TGCAGCGTCGAAGGGATTAACCAAGAGACCCAGTACTTC.

This clonotype occurred a few times. The chain has TRBV15 and TRBJ2-7; either TRBD1 or TRBD2 may supply D (5 bases each). Between the trimmed V and J ends, which lost 1 base and 4 bases, there was a span of 8 bases. CDR3 length: 13 residues. The V gene's germline CDR1 is LNHNV and CDR2 YYDKDF (reference sequence). The DNA for the CDR3 is TGTGCCACCAGCAGAGGGGGGTCGTACGAGCAGTACTTC. It yields the protein CATSRGGSYEQYF.

This clonotype appeared a few times. The chain couples TRBV11-2 to TRBJ2-7; a weak D match, TRBD1 (5 bases). Germline CDR1 reads SGHAT; CDR2 reads FQNNGV. There are 13 residues in the CDR3. V lost 0 bases, J lost 6 bases, and 9 bases lay in between. CDR3 residues: CASSLDRRGEQYF. Here the CDR3 DNA reads TGTGCCAGCAGCTTAGATAGAAGGGGCGAGCAGTACTTC.

The chain employs TRBV11-1 and TRBJ2-3; D gene uncertain. Trimming took 0 bases from V and 2 from J, leaving 18 bases between them. Germline CDR1 is SGHAT and CDR2 is FQDESV (reference sequence). The CDR3 length is 18 residues. The CDR3 region has the DNA TGTGCCAGCAGCTTAGCGCGTGGCTCAAGAGAGACCACAGATACGCAGTATTTT. Translated, it gives CASSLARGSRETTDTQYF.

The chain carries TRBV5-1 and TRBJ1-4; D uncertain. Germline assignment: CDR1 SGHRS and CDR2 YFSETQ. CDR3 length: 15 amino acids. V lost 6 bases to trimming and J lost 3 bases, with 15 bases between them. This chain's CDR3 is CASTLQGAANEKLFF. CDR3 bases: TGCGCCAGCACCCTCCAAGGCGCGGCTAATGAAAAACTGTTTTTT.